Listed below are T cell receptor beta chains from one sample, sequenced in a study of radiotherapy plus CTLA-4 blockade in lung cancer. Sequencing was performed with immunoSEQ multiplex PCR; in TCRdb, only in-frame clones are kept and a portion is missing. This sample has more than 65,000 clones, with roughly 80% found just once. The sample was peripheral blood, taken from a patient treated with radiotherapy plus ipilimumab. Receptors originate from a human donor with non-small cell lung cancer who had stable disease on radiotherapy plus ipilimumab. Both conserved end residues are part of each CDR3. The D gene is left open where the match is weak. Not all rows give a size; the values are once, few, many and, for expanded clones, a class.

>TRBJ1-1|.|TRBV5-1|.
CASTLTSGGTEAFF
TGCGCCAGCACCCTAACCTCTGGGGGAACTGAAGCTTTCTTT
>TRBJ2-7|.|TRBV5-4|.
CASSFKQGRDYEQYF
TGTGCCAGCAGCTTTAAACAGGGGAGGGACTACGAGCAGTACTTC
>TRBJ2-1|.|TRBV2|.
CASSEQGRYNEQFF
TGTGCCAGCAGTGAACAGGGGAGGTACAATGAGCAGTTCTTC
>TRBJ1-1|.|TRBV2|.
CASNLRIGNTEAFF
TGTGCCAGCAATCTAAGGATAGGAAACACTGAAGCTTTCTTT
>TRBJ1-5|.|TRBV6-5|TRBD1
CASSSGTGTISTAQHF
TGTGCCAGCAGTTCCGGGACAGGGACAATCAGTACGGCCCAGCATTTT
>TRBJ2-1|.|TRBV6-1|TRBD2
CASKLRVAGDNEQFF
TGTGCCAGCAAGCTCCGGGTAGCGGGGGACAATGAGCAGTTCTTC
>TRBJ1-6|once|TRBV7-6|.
CASRSTRTEGSPLHF
TGTGCCAGCAGATCCACCAGGACAGAAGGTTCACCCCTCCACTTT
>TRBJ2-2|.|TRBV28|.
CASRGQGRGLGELFF
TGTGCCAGCCGCGGGCAGGGGCGCGGTCTGGGGGAGCTGTTTTTT
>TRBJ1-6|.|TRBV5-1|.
CASSLGSRDSPLHF
TGCGCCAGCAGCTTGGGCAGCCGGGATTCACCCCTCCACTTT
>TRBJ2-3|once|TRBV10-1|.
CASSERGAGSDTQYF
TGCGCCAGCAGTGAACGGGGGGCCGGGTCAGATACGCAGTATTTT
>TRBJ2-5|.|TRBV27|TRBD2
CASSLYGGGETQYF
TGTGCCAGCAGTTTATACGGCGGGGGAGAGACCCAGTACTTC
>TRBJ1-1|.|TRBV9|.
CASSGRTQTRGQNTEAFF
TGTGCCAGCAGCGGCAGGACGCAAACCCGGGGACAGAACACTGAAGCTTTCTTT
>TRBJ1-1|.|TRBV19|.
CASSMQTPNTEAFF
TGTGCCAGTAGTATGCAGACACCCAACACTGAAGCTTTCTTT
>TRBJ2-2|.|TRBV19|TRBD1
CASSSRQGASGELFF
TGTGCCAGTAGTAGCCGACAGGGGGCCAGTGGGGAGCTGTTTTTT
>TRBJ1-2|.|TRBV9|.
CASSVVGYGYTF
TGTGCCAGCAGCGTAGTGGGGTATGGCTACACCTTC
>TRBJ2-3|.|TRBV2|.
CASIQGPSTDTQYF
TGTGCCAGCATTCAGGGACCTAGCACAGATACGCAGTATTTT
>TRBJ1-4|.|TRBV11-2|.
CASSSHWVPTNEKLFF
TGTGCCAGCAGCTCTCACTGGGTTCCAACTAATGAAAAACTGTTTTTT
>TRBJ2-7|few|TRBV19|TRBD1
CATSIGTGSSYEQYF
TGTGCCACCTCGATCGGGACAGGGAGCTCCTACGAGCAGTACTTC
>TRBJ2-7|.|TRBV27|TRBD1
CASSSHRGPNEQYF
TGTGCCAGCAGTTCCCACAGGGGGCCCAACGAGCAGTACTTC
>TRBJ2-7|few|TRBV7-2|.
CASSPRQPSSSYEQYF
TGTGCCAGCAGCCCGAGACAGCCCTCGAGCTCCTACGAGCAGTACTTC
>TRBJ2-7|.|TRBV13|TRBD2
CASSKTSGPLSYEQYF
TGTGCCAGCAGCAAAACTAGCGGACCCCTCTCCTACGAGCAGTACTTC
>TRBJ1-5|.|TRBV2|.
CASSTGTFPNQPQHF
TGTGCCAGCAGTACCGGGACCTTTCCCAATCAGCCCCAGCATTTT
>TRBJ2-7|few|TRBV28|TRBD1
CASRSGGTVYEQYF
TGCGCCAGCAGGTCAGGGGGAACGGTCTACGAGCAGTACTTC
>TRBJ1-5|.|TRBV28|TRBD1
CASTTGPQPQHF
TGTGCCAGCACGACAGGGCCGCAGCCCCAGCATTTT
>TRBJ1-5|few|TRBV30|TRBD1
CAWSAQGAGQPQHF
TGTGCCTGGAGTGCACAGGGGGCAGGTCAGCCCCAGCATTTT
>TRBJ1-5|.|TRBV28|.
CASSFSARDNQPQHF
TGTGCCAGCAGTTTCTCCGCCAGGGACAATCAGCCCCAGCATTTT
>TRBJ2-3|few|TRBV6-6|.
CASRQGGPEDTQYF
TGTGCCAGCAGACAGGGGGGGCCGGAAGATACGCAGTATTTT
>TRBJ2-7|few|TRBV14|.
CASSPSIAASYEQYF
TGTGCCAGCAGCCCATCAATAGCGGCCTCCTACGAGCAGTACTTC
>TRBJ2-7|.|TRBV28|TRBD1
CASRNIRDRGYEQYF
TGTGCCAGCAGGAATATTAGGGACAGGGGATACGAGCAGTACTTC
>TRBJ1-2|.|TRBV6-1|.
CASSGPAGGYTF
TGTGCCAGCAGCGGTCCAGCTGGCGGCTACACCTTC
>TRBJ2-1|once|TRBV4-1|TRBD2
CASSQEDREGYNEQFF
TGCGCCAGCAGCCAAGAAGACCGGGAGGGTTACAATGAGCAGTTCTTC
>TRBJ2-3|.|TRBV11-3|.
CASSLGRGTGRGTDTQYF
TGTGCCAGCAGCTTAGGAAGGGGAACGGGCAGAGGCACAGATACGCAGTATTTT
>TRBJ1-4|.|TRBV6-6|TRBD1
CASNLLPRGTREKLFF
TGTGCCAGCAATCTTCTTCCCAGGGGGACACGTGAAAAACTGTTTTTT
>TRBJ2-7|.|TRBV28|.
CASSPGPYEQYF
TGTGCCAGCAGTCCGGGTCCCTACGAGCAGTACTTC
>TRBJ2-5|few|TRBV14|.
CASSQGVVETQYF
TGTGCCAGCAGCCAGGGGGTGGTGGAGACCCAGTACTTC
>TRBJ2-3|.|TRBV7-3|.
CASSSLTAADTQYF
TGTGCCAGCAGCTCTTTGACAGCAGCCGATACGCAGTATTTT
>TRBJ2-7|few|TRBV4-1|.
CASSQAPSRSEQYF
TGCGCCAGCAGCCAGGCCCCCTCGAGGTCCGAGCAGTACTTC
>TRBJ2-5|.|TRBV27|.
CASSLSGGQPQETQYF
TGTGCCAGCAGTTTATCCGGGGGTCAGCCCCAAGAGACCCAGTACTTC
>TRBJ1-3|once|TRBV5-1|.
CASSSGPTGLRNTIYF
TGCGCCAGCAGCTCAGGTCCGACAGGTCTTCGAAACACCATATATTTT
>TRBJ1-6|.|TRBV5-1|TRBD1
CASSLDGTGIAPLHF
TGCGCCAGCAGCTTGGATGGGACAGGGATCGCACCCCTCCACTTT
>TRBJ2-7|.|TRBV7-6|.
CASSLISAREQYF
TGTGCCAGCAGCTTAATTAGCGCCCGCGAGCAGTACTTC
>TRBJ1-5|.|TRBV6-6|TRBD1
CASSRGQGGNQPQHF
TGTGCCAGCAGCCGTGGACAGGGAGGGAATCAGCCCCAGCATTTT
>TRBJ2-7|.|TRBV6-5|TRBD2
CASSKTSAGYEQYF
TGTGCCAGCAGCAAGACTAGCGCCGGCTACGAGCAGTACTTC
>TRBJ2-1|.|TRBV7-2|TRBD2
CASTLAGGYDEQFF
TGTGCCAGCACCCTAGCGGGAGGGTACGATGAGCAGTTCTTC
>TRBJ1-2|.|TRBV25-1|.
CASSEAGGYTF
TGTGCCAGCAGTGAAGCGGGTGGCTACACCTTC
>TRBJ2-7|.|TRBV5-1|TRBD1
CASSEQGVSYEQYF
TGCGCCAGCAGCGAGCAGGGGGTCTCCTACGAGCAGTACTTC
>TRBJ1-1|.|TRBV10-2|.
CASSVNAGLVGAFF
TGCGCCAGCAGTGTAAATGCCGGCCTAGTAGGAGCTTTCTTT
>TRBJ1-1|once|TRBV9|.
CASSGPTEEAFF
TGTGCCAGCAGCGGACCAACAGAGGAAGCTTTCTTT
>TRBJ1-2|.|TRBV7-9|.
CASSLDLTGLGGYTF
TGTGCCAGCAGCTTAGATCTTACAGGGTTGGGCGGCTACACCTTC
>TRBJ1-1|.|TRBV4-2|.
CASSPYVGRTEAFF
TGTGCCAGCAGCCCTTATGTCGGTAGGACTGAAGCTTTCTTT
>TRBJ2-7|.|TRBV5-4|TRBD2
CASSLGAGASSYEQYF
TGTGCCAGCAGCTTGGGAGCGGGGGCCTCCTCCTACGAGCAGTACTTC
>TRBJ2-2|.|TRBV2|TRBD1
CATTGQEETGELFF
TGTGCCACCACGGGACAGGAGGAGACCGGGGAGCTGTTTTTT
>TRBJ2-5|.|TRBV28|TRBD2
CASSSTGRAGTETQYF
TGTGCCAGCAGTTCCACCGGAAGAGCGGGGACAGAGACCCAGTACTTC
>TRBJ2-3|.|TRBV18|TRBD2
CASSPPSGGLSSTDTQYF
TGTGCCAGCTCACCACCGTCGGGGGGACTCTCTAGCACAGATACGCAGTATTTT
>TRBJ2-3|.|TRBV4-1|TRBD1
CASSQDSPGQASSTDTQYF
TGCGCCAGCAGCCAAGATTCGCCAGGACAGGCCTCTAGCACAGATACGCAGTATTTT
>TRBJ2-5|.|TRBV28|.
CASRSRGFRETQYF
TGTGCCAGCAGGTCCCGGGGTTTCCGGGAGACCCAGTACTTC
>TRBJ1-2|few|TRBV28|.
CASSTNSYGYTF
TGTGCCAGCAGTACCAACAGCTATGGCTACACCTTC
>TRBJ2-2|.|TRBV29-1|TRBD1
CSVLGTGYTGELFF
TGCAGCGTCCTCGGGACAGGGTATACCGGGGAGCTGTTTTTT
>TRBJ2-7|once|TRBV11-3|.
CASSHARTGSYEQYF
TGTGCCAGCAGCCATGCACGGACTGGTTCCTACGAGCAGTACTTC